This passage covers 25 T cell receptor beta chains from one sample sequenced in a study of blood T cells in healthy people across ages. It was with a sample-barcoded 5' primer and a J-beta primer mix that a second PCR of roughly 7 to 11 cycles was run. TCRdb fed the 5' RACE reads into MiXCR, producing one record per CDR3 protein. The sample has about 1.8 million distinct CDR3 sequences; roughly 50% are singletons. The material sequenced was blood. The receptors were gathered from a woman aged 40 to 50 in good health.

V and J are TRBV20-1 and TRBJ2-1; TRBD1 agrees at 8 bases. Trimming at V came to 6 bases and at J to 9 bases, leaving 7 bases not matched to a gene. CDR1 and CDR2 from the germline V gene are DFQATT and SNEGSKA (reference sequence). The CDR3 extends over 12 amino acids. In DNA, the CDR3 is TGCAGTGCCCTGCCCAGGGGGCCTGAGCAGTTCTTC. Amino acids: CSALPRGPEQFF.

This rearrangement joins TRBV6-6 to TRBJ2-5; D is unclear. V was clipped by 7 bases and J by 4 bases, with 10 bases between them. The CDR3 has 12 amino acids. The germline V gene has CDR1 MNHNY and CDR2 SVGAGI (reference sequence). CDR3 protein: CASTTTGETQYF. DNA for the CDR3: TGTGCCAGCACTACGACCGGAGAGACCCAGTACTTC.

The CDR3 DNA is TGCGCCAGCAGCCCGACTAGTGGTTTTACAGATACGCAGTATTTT. This translates into CASSPTSGFTDTQYF. This chain connects TRBV5-1 to TRBJ2-3, with D possibly matching TRBD2 (6 bases). Germline values: CDR1 SGHRS, CDR2 YFSETQ. Trimming pared 4 bases from V and 3 bases from J, leaving 15 bases between. The CDR3 has 15 residues.

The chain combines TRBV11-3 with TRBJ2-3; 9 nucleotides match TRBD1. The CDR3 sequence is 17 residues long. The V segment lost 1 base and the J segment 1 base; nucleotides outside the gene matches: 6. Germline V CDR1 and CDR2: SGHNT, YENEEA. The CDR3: CASSLGRTGARTDTQYF. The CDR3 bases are TGTGCCAGCAGCTTAGGCCGGACAGGGGCCCGCACAGATACGCAGTATTTT.

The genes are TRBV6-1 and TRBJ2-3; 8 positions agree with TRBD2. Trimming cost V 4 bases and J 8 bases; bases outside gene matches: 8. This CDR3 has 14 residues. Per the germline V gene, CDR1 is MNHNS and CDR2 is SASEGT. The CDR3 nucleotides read TGTGCCAGCAGTGGGACTAGCAGGGCAGGTACGCAGTATTTT. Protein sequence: CASSGTSRAGTQYF.

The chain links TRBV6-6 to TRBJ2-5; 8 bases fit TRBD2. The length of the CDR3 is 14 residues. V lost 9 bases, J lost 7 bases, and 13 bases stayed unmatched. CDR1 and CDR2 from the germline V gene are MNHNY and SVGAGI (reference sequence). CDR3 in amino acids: CASNRGSGRWTQYF. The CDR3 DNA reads TGTGCCAGTAACCGGGGGAGCGGGAGATGGACCCAGTACTTC.

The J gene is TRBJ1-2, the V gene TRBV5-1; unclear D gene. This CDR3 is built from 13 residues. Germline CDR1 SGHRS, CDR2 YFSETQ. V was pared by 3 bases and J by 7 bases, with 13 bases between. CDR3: CASSWGFRGGYTF. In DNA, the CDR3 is TGCGCCAGCAGCTGGGGTTTTCGCGGTGGCTACACCTTC.

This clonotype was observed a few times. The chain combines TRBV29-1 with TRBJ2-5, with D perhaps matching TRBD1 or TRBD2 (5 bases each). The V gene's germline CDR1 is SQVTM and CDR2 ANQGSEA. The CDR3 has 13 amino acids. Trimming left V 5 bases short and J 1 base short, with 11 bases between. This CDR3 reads CSVQPGLQETQYF. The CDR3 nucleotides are TGCAGCGTTCAACCGGGGCTCCAAGAGACCCAGTACTTC.

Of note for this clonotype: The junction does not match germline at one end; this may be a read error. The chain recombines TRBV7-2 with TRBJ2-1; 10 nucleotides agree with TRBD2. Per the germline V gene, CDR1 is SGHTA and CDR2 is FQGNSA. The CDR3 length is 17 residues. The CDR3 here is CAGSSGTGLAVANEQFF. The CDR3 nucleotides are TGTGCCGGCAGCTCGGGAACAGGACTAGCGGTGGCCAATGAGCAGTTCTTC.

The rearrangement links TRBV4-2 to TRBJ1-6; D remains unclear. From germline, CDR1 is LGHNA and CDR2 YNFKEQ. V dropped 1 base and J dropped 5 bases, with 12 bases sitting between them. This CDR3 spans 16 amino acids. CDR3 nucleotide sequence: TGTGCCAGCAGCCAAGCCGAGTCAGAGGATAATTCACCCCTCCACTTT. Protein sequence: CASSQAESEDNSPLHF.

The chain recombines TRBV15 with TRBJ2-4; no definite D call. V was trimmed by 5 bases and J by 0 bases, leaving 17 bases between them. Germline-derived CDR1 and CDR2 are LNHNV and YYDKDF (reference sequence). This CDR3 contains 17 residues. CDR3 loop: CATSFNIGTVAKNIQYF. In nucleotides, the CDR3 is TGTGCCACCAGCTTTAATATAGGTACTGTAGCCAAAAACATTCAGTACTTC.

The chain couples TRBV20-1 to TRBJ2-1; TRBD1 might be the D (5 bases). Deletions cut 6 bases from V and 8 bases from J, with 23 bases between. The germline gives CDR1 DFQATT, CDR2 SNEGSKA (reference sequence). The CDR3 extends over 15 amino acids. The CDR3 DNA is TGCAGTGCCCCCCCGGACAAAGGGGCCAGGGATGAGCAGTTCTTC. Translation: CSAPPDKGARDEQFF.

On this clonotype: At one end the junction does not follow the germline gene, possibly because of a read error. The CDR3 coding sequence is TGCAGCGTCGAAGCGGCAGGGGGGGGGCATGGCTACACCTTC. Residues: CSVEAAGGGHGYTF. The chain uses TRBV29-1 and TRBJ1-2, with 7 bases fitting TRBD1. Germline V lookup: CDR1 SQVTM, CDR2 ANQGSEA. This CDR3 has 14 residues. The full variable domain, its missing parts supplied by reference TRBV29-1 and TRBJ1-2, is SAVISQKPSRDICQRGTSLTIQCQVDSQVTMMFWYRQQPGQSLTLIATANQGSEATYESGFVIDKFPISRPNLTFSTLTVSNMSPEDSSIYLCSVEAAGGGHGYTFGSGTRLTVV.

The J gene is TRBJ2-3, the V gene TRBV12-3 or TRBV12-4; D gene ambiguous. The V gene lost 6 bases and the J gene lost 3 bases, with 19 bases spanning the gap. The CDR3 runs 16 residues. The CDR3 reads CASSLHPGMWTDTQYF. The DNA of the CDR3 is TGTGCCAGCAGCCTCCATCCGGGTATGTGGACAGATACGCAGTATTTT.

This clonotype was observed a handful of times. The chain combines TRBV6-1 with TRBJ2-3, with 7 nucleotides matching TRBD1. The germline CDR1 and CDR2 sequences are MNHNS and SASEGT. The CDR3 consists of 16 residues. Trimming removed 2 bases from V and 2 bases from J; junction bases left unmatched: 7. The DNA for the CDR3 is TGTGCCAGCAGTGAATCAGGTACAGGGGTCACAGATACGCAGTATTTT. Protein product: CASSESGTGVTDTQYF.

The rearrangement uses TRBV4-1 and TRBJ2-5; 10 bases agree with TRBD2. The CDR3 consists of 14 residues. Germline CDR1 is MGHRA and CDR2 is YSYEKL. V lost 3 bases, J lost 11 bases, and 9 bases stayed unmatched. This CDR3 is CASSHPGTSDEQYF. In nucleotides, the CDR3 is TGCGCCAGCAGCCACCCCGGGACTAGCGATGAGCAGTACTTC.

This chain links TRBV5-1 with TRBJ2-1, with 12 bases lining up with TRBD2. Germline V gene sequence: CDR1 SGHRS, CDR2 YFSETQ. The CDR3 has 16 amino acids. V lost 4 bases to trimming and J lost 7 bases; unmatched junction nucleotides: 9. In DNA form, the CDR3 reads TGCGCCAGCAGCCCCATTCCTAGCGGGGGGGCGAATGAGCAGTTCTTC. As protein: CASSPIPSGGANEQFF.

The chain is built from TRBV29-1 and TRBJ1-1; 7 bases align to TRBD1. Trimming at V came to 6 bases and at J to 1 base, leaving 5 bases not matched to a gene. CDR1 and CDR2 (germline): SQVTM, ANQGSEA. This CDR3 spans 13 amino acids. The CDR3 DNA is TGCAGCGTGCTGGGACAGCAGAACACTGAAGCTTTCTTT. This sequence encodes CSVLGQQNTEAFF.

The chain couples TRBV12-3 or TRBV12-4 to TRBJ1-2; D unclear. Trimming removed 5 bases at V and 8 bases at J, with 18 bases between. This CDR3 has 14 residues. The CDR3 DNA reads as TGTGCCAGCAGTCCCTGGACCCTACCGCGGGGCTACACCTTC. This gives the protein CASSPWTLPRGYTF.

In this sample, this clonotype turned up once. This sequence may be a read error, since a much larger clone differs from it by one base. DNA for the CDR3: TGCAGCGTTGGGGACAGGGGGAGTCTCGAGCAGTACTTC. This encodes CSVGDRGSLEQYF. The chain carries TRBV29-1 and TRBJ2-5; TRBD1 agrees at 11 bases. With the DNA end fitting TRBJ2-7 better, the J assignment may be wrong. This CDR3 has 13 amino acids. The germline gives CDR1 SQVTM, CDR2 ANQGSEA.

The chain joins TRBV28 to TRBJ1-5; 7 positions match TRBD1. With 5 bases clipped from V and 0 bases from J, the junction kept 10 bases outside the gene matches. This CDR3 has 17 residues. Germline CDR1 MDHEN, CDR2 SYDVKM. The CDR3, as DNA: TGTGCCAGCAGTACCATCCAGGGGGGTGTTAGCAATCAGCCCCAGCATTTT. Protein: CASSTIQGGVSNQPQHF.

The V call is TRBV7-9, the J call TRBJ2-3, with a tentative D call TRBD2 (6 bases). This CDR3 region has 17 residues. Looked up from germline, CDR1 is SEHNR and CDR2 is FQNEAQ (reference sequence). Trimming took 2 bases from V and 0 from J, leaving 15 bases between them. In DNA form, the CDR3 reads TGTGCCAGCAGCTTAAGGGTTAGCGGAATTAGCACAGATACGCAGTATTTT. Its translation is CASSLRVSGISTDTQYF. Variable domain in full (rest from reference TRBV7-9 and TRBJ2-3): DTGVSQNPRHKITKRGQNVTFRCDPISEHNRLYWYRQTLGQGPEFLTYFQNEAQLEKSRLLSDRFSAERPKGSFSTLEIQRTEQGDSAMYLCASSLRVSGISTDTQYFGPGTRLTVL.

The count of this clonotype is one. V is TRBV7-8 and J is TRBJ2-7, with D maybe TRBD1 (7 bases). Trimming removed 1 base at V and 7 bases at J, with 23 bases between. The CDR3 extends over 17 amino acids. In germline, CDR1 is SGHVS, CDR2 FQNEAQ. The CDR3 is CASSLDPQGGFGNEQYF. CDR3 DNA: TGTGCCAGCAGCTTAGACCCCCAGGGGGGATTCGGCAATGAGCAGTACTTC. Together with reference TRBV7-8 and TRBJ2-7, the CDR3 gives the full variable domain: GAGVSQSPRYKVAKRGQDVALRCDPISGHVSLFWYQQALGQGPEFLTYFQNEAQLDKSGLPSDRFFAERPEGSVSTLKIQRTQQEDSAVYLCASSLDPQGGFGNEQYFGPGTRLTVT.

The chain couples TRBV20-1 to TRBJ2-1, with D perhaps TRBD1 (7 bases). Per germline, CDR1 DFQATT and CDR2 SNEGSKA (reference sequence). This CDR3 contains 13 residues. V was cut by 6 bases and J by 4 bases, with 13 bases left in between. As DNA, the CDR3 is TGCAGTGCGGGGGGACAGCCATACAATGAGCAGTTCTTC. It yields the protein CSAGGQPYNEQFF.

This chain's CDR3 is CASSPPGLRGETQYF. CDR3 DNA sequence: TGTGCCAGCTCACCACCGGGACTAAGGGGAGAGACCCAGTACTTC. The V and J genes are TRBV18 and TRBJ2-5; 7 bases fit TRBD2. Germline V gene sequence: CDR1 KGHSH, CDR2 LQKENI. The trim removed 0 bases at V and 4 bases at J, leaving 5 bases unmatched. This CDR3 comprises 15 residues.